The source of this TCR beta chain is a study of human T cells and chemical hapten exposure. Time point meaning: patch test 2, 6 weeks after DPC sensitization. Treatment reported: therapeutic diphenylcyclopropenone sensitization with weekly scalp DPC. Alopecia patients deemed DPC-suitable, aged 18 to 70, excluding pregnancy. V lost 4 bases and J 0 bases, leaving 14 bases between the germline ends. Germline loops: CDR1 SGHRS, CDR2 YFSETQ. CDR3 length: 17 residues. TCRdb re-called the RACE reads with MiXCR, one entry per CDR3 protein. Of 350,000 to 400,000 distinct CDR3 sequences in the sample, about 6.9% were seen once.

The material was whole blood, obtained in connection with sensitization to the hapten diphenylcyclopropenone (DPC). The TCR originated in a young woman with alopecia areata. Some clones in this sample may be carry-over from other donors' samples. The rearrangement joins TRBV5-1 to TRBJ2-6, with a possible D match to TRBD1 (6 bases). The CDR3 loop is CASSTGHPISGANVLTF. In DNA, the CDR3 is TGCGCCAGCAGCACGGGACACCCGATCTCTGGGGCCAACGTCCTGACTTTC.